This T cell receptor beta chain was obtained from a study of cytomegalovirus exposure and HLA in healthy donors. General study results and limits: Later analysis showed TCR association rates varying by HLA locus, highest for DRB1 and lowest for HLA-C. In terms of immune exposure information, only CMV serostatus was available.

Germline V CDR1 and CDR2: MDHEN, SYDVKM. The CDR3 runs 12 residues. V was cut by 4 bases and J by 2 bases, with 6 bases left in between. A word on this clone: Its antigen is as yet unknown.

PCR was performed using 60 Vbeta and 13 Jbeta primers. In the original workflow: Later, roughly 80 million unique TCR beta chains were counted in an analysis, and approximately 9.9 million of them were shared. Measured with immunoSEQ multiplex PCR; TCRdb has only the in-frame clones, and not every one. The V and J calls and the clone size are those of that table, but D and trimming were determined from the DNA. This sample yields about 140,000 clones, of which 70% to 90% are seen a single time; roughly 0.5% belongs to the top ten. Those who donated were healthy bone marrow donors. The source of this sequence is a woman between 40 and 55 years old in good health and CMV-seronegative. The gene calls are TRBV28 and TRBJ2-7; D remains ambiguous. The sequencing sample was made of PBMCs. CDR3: CASSSRTYEQYF. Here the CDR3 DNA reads TGTGCCAGCAGTTCGCGGACCTACGAGCAGTACTTC.